The clone carrying this T cell receptor (beta chain) has at least ten counts. MiXCR, applied by TCRdb to the 5' RACE reads, yields one record per CDR3 protein. Of 25,000 to 35,000 distinct CDR3 sequences listed, nearly 4.5% are singletons. V lost 2 bases and J 5 bases, leaving 3 bases between the germline ends. Germline CDR1 and CDR2: WSHSY and SAAADI. There are 11 residues in the CDR3. These data come from a study of T cells after yellow fever vaccination. The sample consisted of CD8+ T cells sorted from PBMCs, taken 5 days after the yellow fever booster vaccination. The receptor comes from a man younger than 40 who received the YFV17D yellow fever vaccine. V usage is TRBV10-2 and J usage is TRBJ2-5, with D unclear. In DNA form, the CDR3 reads TGCGCCAGCAGTGAGATTGAGACCCAGTACTTC. The encoded protein is CASSEIETQYF.